The entry that follows covers one T cell receptor beta chain sequence. The sample is drawn from a study of blood T cell repertoires in COVID-19. Overall study context: The United States, Italy and Spain were the sources of the acute and convalescent COVID-19 samples. T cells, B-cell-depleted T cells, or PBMCs supplied cDNA or gDNA.

The Seattle patients joined while their infection was active and were tracked longitudinally afterward. Authors' methods: Reference gene primer amplification in the assay estimated nucleated cell counts. Some clones are missing from TCRdb's copy, which holds only in-frame ones; the method was immunoSEQ multiplex PCR. V and J calls and clone size come straight from that table; D and trimming were deduced from the DNA. The sample includes 200,000 to 300,000 clones, around 90% seen only once; the top ten take roughly 2.7%. Trimming cost V 7 bases and J 5 bases; bases outside gene matches: 15. Germline V gene sequence: CDR1 MGHRA, CDR2 YSYEKL. The CDR3 length is 17 residues.

This TCR came from a person aged 18 to 29 with COVID-19, enrolled during active disease. The specimen was peripheral blood. The V and J genes are TRBV4-1 and TRBJ2-1, with 9 bases that match TRBD2. CDR3 sequence reads: CASTYSGSARLDNEQFF. DNA of the CDR3: TGCGCCAGCACCTATAGCGGGAGTGCCCGCCTCGACAATGAGCAGTTCTTC.